Shown below are 17 T cell receptor beta chains from a single sample sequenced in a study of blood T cells in healthy people across ages. Through a sample-barcoded 5' primer and a J-beta primer mix, a second PCR was run for about 7 to 12 cycles. TCRdb processed the 5' RACE reads anew with MiXCR; each CDR3 protein has one entry. The table has about 970,000 distinct CDR3 sequences, just over 50% seen once. The sequenced material came from blood. The receptors originated from a woman between 55 and 75 years old in good health.

To note about this clonotype: This may stem from a read error, because a much larger clone lies one nucleotide away. V and J are TRBV29-1 and TRBJ2-7; the D gene is possibly TRBD1 (6 bases). Germline CDR1 SQVTM, CDR2 ANQGSEA. The CDR3 covers 12 residues. This CDR3 reads CNVRTAPYEQYF. CDR3 in DNA: TGCAACGTTCGGACAGCACCCTACGAGCAGTACTTC.

In the case of this clonotype: Possible read error: a much larger clone is one base away. The chain employs TRBV12-3 or TRBV12-4 and TRBJ2-1, with no clear D. This CDR3 has 13 residues. The ends were cut back, 3 bases at V and 6 bases at J, with 9 bases in the middle. DNA of the CDR3: TGTGCCAGCAGTTTGGAGAGATCCAATGAGCAGTTCTTC. Protein: CASSLERSNEQFF.

This rearrangement joins TRBV6-4 to TRBJ1-6; 9 bases align to TRBD1. This CDR3 spans 15 amino acids. Germline CDR1 is MRHNA and CDR2 is SNTAGT. V lost 6 bases to trimming and J lost 10 bases; unmatched junction nucleotides: 10. CDR3 sequence: CASSETPGQGSPLHF. The CDR3 region has the DNA TGTGCCAGCAGCGAAACGCCGGGACAGGGCTCACCCCTCCACTTT.

The chain couples TRBV5-1 to TRBJ2-5; D unclear. The J call is in doubt because the DNA end fits TRBJ2-7 better. The length of the CDR3 is 13 residues. Germline assignment: CDR1 SGHRS and CDR2 YFSETQ. CDR3 DNA sequence: TGCGCCAGCAGCTTGGGGCACATCGACGAGCAGTACTTC. This encodes CASSLGHIDEQYF.

This chain's CDR3 is CASSQAQGSAYEQYF. In DNA form, the CDR3 reads TGCGCCAGCAGCCAAGCACAGGGTAGCGCCTACGAGCAGTACTTC. The rearrangement uses TRBV4-1 and TRBJ2-7; TRBD1 might be the D (6 bases). Trimming pared 1 base from V and 2 bases from J, leaving 12 bases between. The CDR3 has 15 residues. Germline CDR1 reads MGHRA; CDR2 reads YSYEKL.

This clonotype was observed a handful of times. The chain recombines TRBV10-3 with TRBJ2-5; 7 nucleotides match TRBD2. The CDR3 extends over 15 amino acids. Germline V lookup: CDR1 ENHRY, CDR2 SYGVKD. The V and J ends lost 0 bases and 0 bases, in that order; junction bases with no gene match: 1. This CDR3 reads CAISESGLYQETQYF. CDR3 in DNA: TGTGCCATCAGTGAGTCGGGACTATACCAAGAGACCCAGTACTTC.

In its sample, this clonotype was seen many times. The chain combines TRBV20-1 with TRBJ1-2; no firm D call. V was trimmed by 0 bases and J by 5 bases, leaving 1 base between them. Germline-derived CDR1 and CDR2 are DFQATT and SNEGSKA (reference sequence). The CDR3 is 10 amino acids. The CDR3, as DNA: TGCAGTGCTAGAGATTATGGCTACACCTTC. Its protein product is CSARDYGYTF.

The J gene is TRBJ2-1, the V gene TRBV6-5; TRBD2 aligns across 7 bases. The J call may be faulty, since TRBJ2-7 better matches the DNA end. The CDR3 length is 17 residues. The germline V gene encodes CDR1 MNHEY and CDR2 SVGAGI. This chain's CDR3 is CASSYRSGTTLYNEQYF. The CDR3 DNA follows: TGTGCCAGCAGTTATCGTTCTGGGACTACCCTATACAATGAGCAGTACTTC.

The chain uses TRBV29-1 and TRBJ2-7; 8 bases line up with TRBD1. The DNA end is more similar to TRBJ2-5, so the J call may be wrong. CDR3 length equals 12 residues. Germline CDR1 is SQVTM and CDR2 is ANQGSEA. Written as DNA, the CDR3 is TGCAGCGTCCAGGGGGCCGGAGAGACCCAGTACTTC. Residues: CSVQGAGETQYF.

This rearrangement joins TRBV7-9 to TRBJ2-3; either TRBD1 or TRBD2 may supply D (6 bases each). The CDR3 totals 14 residues. V lost 4 bases and J lost 2, with 10 bases in between. Germline assignment: CDR1 SEHNR and CDR2 FQNEAQ (reference sequence). CDR3 coding DNA: TGTGCCAGCAGCTCGGGGGACACCACAGATACGCAGTATTTT. Protein product: CASSSGDTTDTQYF. Full variable domain (rest looked up from reference TRBV7-9 and TRBJ2-3): DTGVSQNPRHKITKRGQNVTFRCDPISEHNRLYWYRQTLGQGPEFLTYFQNEAQLEKSRLLSDRFSAERPKGSFSTLEIQRTEQGDSAMYLCASSSGDTTDTQYFGPGTRLTVL.

This clonotype was found a few times. DNA of the CDR3: TGTGCCAGCGAGACAGTCTTGGGGTCCGGCTCCTATAATTCACCCCTCCACTTT. The encoded protein is CASETVLGSGSYNSPLHF. The chain couples TRBV28 to TRBJ1-6, with a weak D call TRBD1 (5 bases). The length of the CDR3 is 18 residues. With 8 bases removed from V and 0 bases from J, the gap between germline ends came to 20 bases. Per germline, CDR1 MDHEN and CDR2 SYDVKM.

V gene TRBV12-3 or TRBV12-4 combines with J gene TRBJ2-3; D is unresolved. V lost 6 bases and J 4 bases, leaving 14 bases between the germline ends. The CDR3 extends over 14 amino acids. CDR3 in DNA: TGTGCCAGCAGCCAAAGCCTTGTCCCAGATACGCAGTATTTT. Translated, it gives CASSQSLVPDTQYF.

Points on this clonotype: One end of the junction varies from germline; a read error may be responsible. V gene TRBV4-1 combines with J gene TRBJ1-2; possibly TRBD1 for D (5 bases). The CDR3 loop spans 15 amino acids. Germline-derived CDR1 and CDR2 are MGHRA and YSYEKL. CDR3 sequence: CASSQPPGRDYGYTF. The CDR3, as DNA: TGCGCCAGCAGCCAACCCCCAGGCAGGGATTATGGCTACACATTC.

V and J are TRBV20-1 and TRBJ2-7, with 14 bases that match TRBD2. V shed 1 base, J shed 2 bases, and the junction held 13 bases outside the gene matches. CDR1 and CDR2 (germline): DFQATT, SNEGSKA (reference sequence). The CDR3 sequence is 19 residues long. Here the CDR3 DNA reads TGCAGTGCTAGAGCACTGGGACTAGCGGGAGTTGTGGCCCCCTACGAGCAGTACTTC. It codes for CSARALGLAGVVAPYEQYF.

This clonotype was detected a few times. V usage is TRBV12-3 or TRBV12-4 and J usage is TRBJ2-3; D could derive from TRBD1 or TRBD2 (5 bases each). Between the trimmed V and J ends, which lost 4 bases and 8 bases, there was a span of 16 bases. There are 14 residues in the CDR3. The CDR3 sequence: CASSSDVMRGTQYF. As DNA, the CDR3 is TGTGCCAGCAGTTCCGACGTCATGAGGGGTACGCAGTATTTT.

The V gene is TRBV18, the J gene TRBJ2-3, with D unresolved. Per the germline V gene, CDR1 is KGHSH and CDR2 is LQKENI. With 0 bases removed from V and 0 bases from J, the gap between germline ends came to 4 bases. The CDR3 totals 14 residues. CDR3 DNA: TGTGCCAGCTCACCACCCGGGAGCACAGATACGCAGTATTTT. Translating gives CASSPPGSTDTQYF.

The V gene is TRBV4-1, the J gene TRBJ2-4; D ambiguous. Judging by the DNA end, TRBJ2-7 fits better; the J call may be wrong. CDR3 length: 14 residues. Germline CDR1 reads MGHRA; CDR2 reads YSYEKL. The CDR3 loop is CASSQLGMGNEQYF. The CDR3 bases are TGCGCCAGCAGCCAATTGGGTATGGGAAACGAGCAGTACTTC.